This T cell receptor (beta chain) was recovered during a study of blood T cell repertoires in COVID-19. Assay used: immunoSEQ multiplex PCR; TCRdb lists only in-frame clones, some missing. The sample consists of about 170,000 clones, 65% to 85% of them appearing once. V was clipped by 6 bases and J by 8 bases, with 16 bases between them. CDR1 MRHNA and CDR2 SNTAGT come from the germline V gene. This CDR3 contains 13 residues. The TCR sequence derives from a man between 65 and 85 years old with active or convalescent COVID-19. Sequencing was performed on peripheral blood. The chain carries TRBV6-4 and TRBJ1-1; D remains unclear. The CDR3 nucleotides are TGTGCCAGCAGCCACGAGCCGGGAGCAGAAGCTTTCTTT. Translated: CASSHEPGAEAFF.